These T cell receptor beta chains were read from a single sample in a study of shared T cell receptors in the human thymus. Libraries were prepared by immunoSEQ multiplex PCR; TCRdb keeps only in-frame clonotypes and omits some of them. The sample carries 630,000 or so clones, around 87% recorded once. The data also belong to a second study, concerning human thymus T cells.

Sample: thymocytes. These receptors were taken from a boy in the first two years of life with a congenital heart defect. CDR3s include the opening cysteine and the closing phenylalanine or tryptophan. Fields, in order: CDR3 length, D gene, clone size, V gene, J gene, CDR3 DNA, CDR3 protein. D genes are given only for firm matches. A row's size may be missing; if present it is once, few, many or a size class.

>15|TRBD2|.|TRBV5-4|TRBJ2-5
TGTGCCAGCAGCCCGGGGGCCCGCGGGGGGGAGACCCAGTACTTC
CASSPGARGGETQYF
>16|TRBD1|.|TRBV5-1|TRBJ1-1
TGCGCCAGCAGCTTGGAACCCGGGACAGAGAACACTGAAGCTTTCTTT
CASSLEPGTENTEAFF
>17|.|.|TRBV12-5|TRBJ1-2
TGTGCTAGTGGTTTTTCTCACCGCCAACAGGGCGTCTATGGCTACACCTTC
CASGFSHRQQGVYGYTF
>15|TRBD1|.|TRBV27|TRBJ2-7
TGTGCCAGCAGCCCGATCCCGGGACAGGCTTACGAGCAGTACTTC
CASSPIPGQAYEQYF
>17|.|.|TRBV5-1|TRBJ2-7
TGCGCCAGCAGCTTGGCCGGGGATAGGGCGAAATCCTACGAGCAGTACTTC
CASSLAGDRAKSYEQYF
>14|.|.|TRBV28|TRBJ2-2
TGTGCCAGCACATGGGGGAGGCCCACCGGGGAGCTGTTTTTT
CASTWGRPTGELFF
>16|TRBD1|.|TRBV14|TRBJ2-1
TGTGCCAGCAGCCACTCCCGACAGGGGAAACACAATGAGCAGTTCTTC
CASSHSRQGKHNEQFF
>14|TRBD1|.|TRBV28|TRBJ2-7
TGTGCCTCTGGCGACGGGACAGGGAGGTACGAGCAGTACTTC
CASGDGTGRYEQYF
>17|.|.|TRBV25-1|TRBJ1-1
TGTGCCAGCAGTGAATACGGGGGGTTCGGCATGAACACTGAAGCTTTCTTT
CASSEYGGFGMNTEAFF
>11|.|once|TRBV5-5|TRBJ1-2
TGTGCCAGCAGCTTCGGAGGGAGCTACACCTTC
CASSFGGSYTF
>17|.|few|TRBV5-1|TRBJ1-3
TGCGCCAGCAGCTTTACAGGGCTCTCCGACTCTGGAAACACCATATATTTT
CASSFTGLSDSGNTIYF
>15|.|.|TRBV23-1|TRBJ1-5
TGCGCCAGCGTTTTGGGGAGAAGGGACAATCAGCCCCAGCATTTT
CASVLGRRDNQPQHF
>12|.|.|TRBV4-3|TRBJ2-1
TGCGCCAGCAGCTTGCAGGACAATGAGCAGTTCTTC
CASSLQDNEQFF
>15|TRBD2|.|TRBV5-4|TRBJ2-1
TGTGCCAGCAGCCCGAGGTCTAGCGGGTGCAATGAGCAGTTCTTC
CASSPRSSGCNEQFF
>15|.|.|TRBV30|TRBJ2-2
TGTGCCTGGAGGGTCCGCGGATTGGGCACCGGGGAGCTGTTTTTT
CAWRVRGLGTGELFF
>17|.|.|TRBV27|TRBJ2-2
TGTGCCACCTCAAACGCACAGGGATTTTTTAGCACCGGGGAGCTGTTTTTT
CATSNAQGFFSTGELFF
>13|.|few|TRBV6-5|TRBJ1-1
TGTGCCAGCAGAACTGACAGCAACACTGAAGCTTTCTTT
CASRTDSNTEAFF
>15|TRBD1|once|TRBV4-3|TRBJ1-5
TGCGCCAGCAGCTATCAGACAGGGGGCAATCAGCCCCAGCATTTT
CASSYQTGGNQPQHF
>14|.|few|TRBV5-5|TRBJ2-5
TGTGCCAGCAGCGGGGGGAGCCCCCAAGAGACCCAGTACTTC
CASSGGSPQETQYF
>18|TRBD2|.|TRBV15|TRBJ2-1
TGTGCCACCAGCAGAGAAAAGGGGACTAGCGGGAGGTGTTGTGAGCAGTTCTTC
CATSREKGTSGRCCEQFF
>14|TRBD2|.|TRBV27|TRBJ2-1
TGTGCCAGCAAAAGCGGGAGCAGGTACAATGAGCAGTTCTTC
CASKSGSRYNEQFF
>16|TRBD1|.|TRBV9|TRBJ2-3
TGTGCCAGCAGCGGCCGGACAGGACATAGCACAGATACGCAGTATTTT
CASSGRTGHSTDTQYF
>15|.|.|TRBV28|TRBJ1-2
TGTGCCAGCATCCCCTCCCTAGGAGGGAACTATGGCTACACCTTC
CASIPSLGGNYGYTF
>14|TRBD1|once|TRBV5-1|TRBJ1-2
TGCGCCAGCAGCCCCGGACAGGGAGGCCATGGCTACACCTTC
CASSPGQGGHGYTF
>15|TRBD1|.|TRBV18|TRBJ1-5
TGTGCCAGCTCACCGGGACAGGGGCTTGAATCGGCCCAGCATTTT
CASSPGQGLESAQHF
>18|TRBD2|.|TRBV27|TRBJ2-7
TGTGCCAGCAGTTGGACTAGCGGGAGTCTCCGGGCCCCCTACGAGCAGTACTTC
CASSWTSGSLRAPYEQYF
>22|TRBD2|.|TRBV5-1|TRBJ2-2
TGCGCCAGCAGCTGGAGTCCCTTCCCAAAAACTAGCGGGGGGAACCAACACGGGGAGCTGTTTTTT
CASSWSPFPKTSGGNQHGELFF
>17|TRBD2|.|TRBV4-3|TRBJ2-3
TGCGCCAGCAGTCCCCTTAGGGTAGCGGGGGGCACAGATACGCAGTATTTT
CASSPLRVAGGTDTQYF
>14|TRBD1|.|TRBV28|TRBJ1-2
TGTGCCAGCAGTTCCTCCCAGGGGGAGTGTGGCTACACCTTC
CASSSSQGECGYTF
>15|.|.|TRBV25-1|TRBJ1-4
TGTGCCAGCAGTCTTCCGGGCCAGGGAAATGAAAAACTGTTTTTT
CASSLPGQGNEKLFF
>15|.|.|TRBV5-1|TRBJ2-2
TGCGCCAGCAGCTTGTCATTCACGAACACCGGGGAGCTGTTTTTT
CASSLSFTNTGELFF
>15|.|.|TRBV6-6|TRBJ2-7
TGTGCCAGCACCTTACGTCGGGGGGCAGTCGTCGAGCAGTACTTC
CASTLRRGAVVEQYF
>16|TRBD2|.|TRBV4-1|TRBJ2-7
TGCGCCAGCAGCCATCTGTGGCGGGGAGGGTCCTACGAGCAGTACTTC
CASSHLWRGGSYEQYF
>18|.|.|TRBV27|TRBJ2-1
TGTGCCAGCAGTTTGGGGATAGACAGGTTTCGCTCCTACAATGAGCAGTTCTTC
CASSLGIDRFRSYNEQFF
>18|.|.|TRBV15|TRBJ1-2
TGTGCCACCAGCAGAGATGGGTACAGGAAGAGTTCTAACTATGGCTACACCTTC
CATSRDGYRKSSNYGYTF
>17|TRBD1|.|TRBV28|TRBJ2-2
TGTGCCACCACTACTGGCGACAGGGGACATGACCCCGGGGAGCTGTTTTTT
CATTTGDRGHDPGELFF
>15|.|.|TRBV14|TRBJ1-1
TGTGCCAGCAGCCCTTACTGGGAGCAGGACCCTGAAGCTTTCTTT
CASSPYWEQDPEAFF
>15|TRBD1|.|TRBV13|TRBJ2-7
TGTGCCAGCAGCACCCACGGACAGGGATTGGGAGAGCAGTACTTC
CASSTHGQGLGEQYF
>16|.|.|TRBV14|TRBJ1-1
TGTGCCAGCAGCCAAGAACCATTATGGGGGGACACTGAAGCTTTCTTT
CASSQEPLWGDTEAFF
>18|TRBD2|.|TRBV14|TRBJ2-2
TGTGCCAGCAGCCAAGACGGACTAGCGGGAGCAAACACCGGGGAGCTGTTTTTT
CASSQDGLAGANTGELFF
>13|TRBD1|.|TRBV6-1|TRBJ1-2
TGTGCCAGTGATTTACAGGGGAGAGGTGGCTACACCTTC
CASDLQGRGGYTF
>12|.|.|TRBV29-1|TRBJ1-2
TGCAGCGTTGACTGGCAGAACTATGGCTACACCTTC
CSVDWQNYGYTF